Here is one TCR beta chain with its context. Its antigen is currently not known. Per-base qualities were not stored, and no clone one base away is much larger. The CDR3 numbers 18 residues from cysteine through phenylalanine. Of all the DNA, just the CDR3 is kept, 54 bases in frame from base 1. Here V drops 3 bases and J drops 4 bases, and the junction holds 11 bases not matched to any gene. CDR1 LGHNA and CDR2 YNFKEQ are derived from the germline V gene. The source of the sample is a study of T cells after yellow fever vaccination (dated by TCRdb to between 2018 and 2021). About the study as a whole: The SMART-Seq v4 Ultra Low Input RNA kit was used to prepare libraries from fractions with low cell numbers. Bulk TCR alpha and beta repertoires were sequenced longitudinally to track T-cell clones before and after primary and booster YFV17D yellow fever vaccination. Two healthy male donors, one aged 18 to 30 and one aged 30 to 40 years, made up the cohort. Blood samples were taken at several timepoints before and after primary and secondary immunization, and bulk PBMC replicates and cell subsets were isolated.

Points the paper makes about the study in general: Because abundant contaminating clonotypes from the bulk population could be contained in FACS-sorted repertoires, computational filtering was required. The secondary T-cell response was found to be weaker but faster than the primary response, with a peak reached on day 5 rather than on day 15. After the booster, most of the clones that had expanded following primary vaccination were detected again (approximately 96% of CD4 and 80% to 90% of CD8), which suggests that memory was broadly maintained. A small share of clonotypes was detected in both CD4 and CD8 compartments, with the overlap likely arising from convergent recombination. Because the study included only a couple of donors, the extent to which the findings can be generalized is limited.

The treatment or condition label here, explained by the study, means: live attenuated yellow fever vaccine strain. A standard Ficoll-Paque protocol was used to isolate PBMCs from peripheral blood. CD4 and CD8 T-cell fractions were isolated with Dynabeads CD4 and CD8 positive selection kits. RNA was extracted with TriZol from bulk PBMCs, CD4 and CD8 fractions, and dextramer-positive and dextramer-negative fractions. Sequencing instrument: Illumina NovaSeq 6000. TCR cDNA was synthesized by 5'RACE template switching, which introduced a universal primer site and unique molecular identifiers. cDNA synthesis was primed from both the TCR alpha and TCR beta constant segments. Two PCR steps were used to amplify libraries, with sample barcodes and sequencing adapters being added in the second step. Sequencing of libraries was done on Illumina HiSeq 2500 (2x100 bp) or NovaSeq (2x150 bp). In the paper's pipeline: Demultiplexing of reads and collapsing into UMI consensus sequences were performed with MIGEC, and V(D)J alignment was carried out with MiXCR. Using edgeR on replicate PBMC samples, clonotypes were called vaccine-responding if FDR was below 0.01 and the log2 fold change was above 5 up to day 15. Bulk clonotypes were assigned CD4 or CD8 identity according to which sequenced CD4 or CD8 repertoire held them at higher abundance. Starting from the raw public reads, TCRdb applied fastp trimming at Q25, assembled clones with MiXCR and retained in-frame beta chains. One record per CDR3 amino acid sequence lists the most common genes and DNA. TCRdb, not the authors, supplied the V and J calls. In this sample the table shows around 200,000 distinct CDR3 sequences, approximately 11% of which occur a single time. The biggest ten clones account for 30% to 45% of the sample.

The material was CD8+ T cells sorted from PBMCs, obtained 15 days after the yellow fever booster vaccination. The chain joins TRBV4-2 to TRBJ2-7; TRBD2 fits 14 bases in the junction. This sequence originates from a young man who received the YFV17D yellow fever vaccine. CDR3 reads: CASSHRLAGGRKRYEQYF. The nucleotides are TGTGCCAGCAGCCACCGACTAGCGGGGGGGCGTAAGAGATACGAGCAGTACTTC.